A single sample is the source of the 23 T cell receptor beta chains below, sequenced in a study of CD8 T cells in ankylosing spondylitis. TCRdb passed the 5' RACE reads through MiXCR, listing each CDR3 protein once. The sample holds under 950,000 distinct CDR3 sequences; under 20% are singletons and the top ten take 15% to 20%. Study-level findings and limits: Seemingly characteristic of ankylosing spondylitis blood was a TCR beta motif consisting of roughly 8 highly homologous variants.

These receptors' targets are unknown. The sample was blood, either unsorted or a sorted T cell fraction (not recorded which). The receptors originated from a male donor with ankylosing spondylitis.

The chain carries TRBV15 and TRBJ1-3, with TRBD1 identical over 7 bases. CDR1 is LNHNV, CDR2 YYDKDF, per germline (reference sequence). V shed 1 base, J shed 0 bases, and the junction held 3 bases outside the gene matches. The CDR3 sequence is 16 residues long. CDR3 region: CATSRVTGDSGNTIYF. The CDR3 nucleotides read TGTGCCACCAGCAGAGTCACAGGGGACTCTGGAAACACCATATATTTT.

V and J are TRBV29-1 and TRBJ2-5; D perhaps matches TRBD2 (6 bases). The germline gives CDR1 SQVTM, CDR2 ANQGSEA. The length of the CDR3 is 14 residues. Trimming left V 6 bases short and J 4 bases short, with 18 bases between. This chain's CDR3 is CSVVLRGRGETQYF. CDR3 bases: TGCAGCGTAGTCCTTCGGGGGAGAGGAGAGACCCAGTACTTC.

The CDR3 DNA is TGTGCCAGCAGCTCGCGGGGGGGGTACGAGCAGTACTTC. Protein product: CASSSRGGYEQYF. This chain links TRBV27 with TRBJ2-7; 9 positions match TRBD2. CDR1 is MNHEY and CDR2 is SMNVEV in the germline V gene (reference sequence). This CDR3 region has 13 residues. V gave up 6 bases and J gave up 4 bases; unmatched junction bases: 4.

The chain recombines TRBV6-1 with TRBJ2-7; perhaps TRBD2 as D (5 bases). Trimming shortened V by 5 bases and J by 1 base, and 15 bases separated the two germline ends. CDR3 length: 15 amino acids. CDR1 MNHNS and CDR2 SASEGT come from the germline V gene. CDR3 nucleotide sequence: TGTGCCAGCAGTCCGCGGTTTGCGGGTTCCTACGAGCAGTACTTC. As protein: CASSPRFAGSYEQYF.

The rearrangement joins TRBV2 to TRBJ2-1; D assignment may be TRBD1 or TRBD2 (5 bases each). Germline V lookup: CDR1 SNHLY, CDR2 FYNNEI. V dropped 6 bases and J dropped 7 bases, with 10 bases sitting between them. The CDR3 totals 12 residues. CDR3 sequence reads: CASRTTGNEQFF. Written as DNA, the CDR3 is TGTGCCAGCAGGACTACAGGTAATGAGCAGTTCTTC.

The V call is TRBV11-2, the J call TRBJ1-5; D unresolved. V was trimmed by 1 base and J by 6 bases, leaving 7 bases between them. Germline-derived CDR1 and CDR2 are SGHAT and FQNNGV. CDR3 size: 13 residues. CDR3 coding DNA: TGTGCCAGCAGCTTAGGTTGGGGTCAGCCCCAGCATTTT. Its protein is CASSLGWGQPQHF.

This clonotype has more than one count but fewer than ten. The J gene is TRBJ2-2, the V gene TRBV15; 7 nucleotides agree with TRBD1. With 5 bases clipped from V and 1 base from J, the junction kept 7 bases outside the gene matches. CDR1 is LNHNV, CDR2 YYDKDF, per germline (reference sequence). This CDR3 comprises 16 residues. CDR3 in DNA: TGTGCCACCAGCCCCCAAGGACAGGTGAACACCGGGGAGCTGTTTTTT. Translation gives CATSPQGQVNTGELFF.

The sample holds a few counts of this clonotype. V gene TRBV11-2 combines with J gene TRBJ1-6; D may be TRBD1 (6 bases). The V end was cut by 3 bases, the J end by 13 bases, with 10 bases between. Germline values: CDR1 SGHAT, CDR2 FQNNGV. This CDR3 spans 12 amino acids. The CDR3 is CASSFQGGPLHF. In nucleotides, the CDR3 is TGTGCCAGCAGCTTTCAAGGGGGTCCCCTCCACTTT.

V usage is TRBV7-9 and J usage is TRBJ2-5; D ambiguous. CDR3 length equals 15 residues. Germline V gene sequence: CDR1 SEHNR, CDR2 FQNEAQ (reference sequence). Between the trimmed V and J ends, which lost 3 bases and 0 bases, there was a span of 11 bases. CDR3 residues: CASSFRMTDQETQYF. CDR3 DNA sequence: TGTGCCAGCAGCTTCCGAATGACGGACCAAGAGACCCAGTACTTC.

The gene calls are TRBV30 and TRBJ2-2, with 9 bases matching TRBD1. The CDR3 extends over 16 amino acids. Germline trimming cut 4 bases from V and 3 bases from J; bases unmatched to any gene: 9. Per the germline V gene, CDR1 is GTSNPN and CDR2 is SVGIG (reference sequence). CDR3 amino acids: CAWTPIQGAHTGELFF. The DNA of the CDR3 is TGTGCCTGGACCCCTATACAGGGGGCTCACACCGGGGAGCTGTTTTTT.

The chain joins TRBV6-2 or TRBV6-3 to TRBJ1-4; 9 bases match TRBD1. With V trimmed by 6 bases and J by 4 bases, 9 bases remained unmatched. The CDR3 has 16 residues. Germline-derived CDR1 and CDR2 are MNHEY and SVGEGT. DNA for the CDR3: TGTGCCAGCAGCGACGGACAGGGGTCTCTTAATGAAAAACTGTTTTTT. Encoded protein: CASSDGQGSLNEKLFF.

The gene calls are TRBV21-1 and TRBJ2-2; the table's D gene call, TRBD2, was not cross checked with the DNA. TRBV21-1 is a pseudogene segment. The CDR3 contains 17 residues. CDR3 in DNA: TGTGCCAGCAGCAAGGGTACTAGCGGGGGGGCCCTCGGGGAGCTGTTTTTT. Translating gives CASSKGTSGGALGELFF.

This clonotype occurred many times. This chain's CDR3 is CASSKSTLVANEQFF. CDR3 DNA sequence: TGTGCCAGCAGCAAATCGACCCTCGTAGCAAATGAGCAGTTCTTC. The rearrangement joins TRBV4-2 to TRBJ2-1; D not certain. The CDR3 has 15 amino acids. Trimming removed 5 bases at V and 7 bases at J, with 18 bases between. CDR1 and CDR2 (germline): LGHNA, YNFKEQ.

DNA of the CDR3: TGTGCCAGCAGCTTAGTCCAGTATTATGAGCAGTTCTTC. Its translation is CASSLVQYYEQFF. The V gene is TRBV11-2, the J gene TRBJ2-1; D gene uncertain. Germline CDR1 and CDR2: SGHAT and FQNNGV. The V end was cut by 1 base, the J end by 8 bases, with 9 bases between. The CDR3 runs to 13 residues.

The V and J genes are TRBV29-1 and TRBJ2-7, with 10 bases identical to TRBD2. The CDR3 is made up of 14 amino acids. Germline values: CDR1 SQVTM, CDR2 ANQGSEA. V lost 3 bases, J lost 7 bases, and 9 bases stayed unmatched. CDR3 protein: CSVEKREGSWEQYF. The CDR3 bases are TGCAGCGTTGAGAAGCGGGAGGGCTCTTGGGAGCAGTACTTC.

The chain has TRBV9 and TRBJ1-5, with D maybe TRBD1 (6 bases). This CDR3 is built from 15 residues. Germline V gene lookup returns CDR1 SGDLS and CDR2 YYNGEE. V lost 1 base to trimming and J lost 5 bases, with 13 bases between them. The CDR3 coding sequence is TGTGCCAGCAGCGTATCGGGACAAGGCGATCAGCCCCAGCATTTT. This codes for CASSVSGQGDQPQHF.

This clonotype was counted between two and nine times. The chain uses TRBV9 and TRBJ2-2, with TRBD1 matching 7 bases. CDR1 SGDLS and CDR2 YYNGEE come from the germline V gene. The CDR3 has 14 residues. V shed 0 bases, J shed 7 bases, and the junction held 3 bases outside the gene matches. In DNA, the CDR3 is TGTGCCAGCAGCGTAGAGGGACAGAGCGGGGAGCTGTTTTTT. This gives the protein CASSVEGQSGELFF.

In this sample, this clonotype turned up a few times. The chain links TRBV11-2 to TRBJ2-2; no clear D gene. With 0 bases removed from V and 7 bases from J, the gap between germline ends came to 6 bases. This CDR3 has 13 amino acids. The germline gives CDR1 SGHAT, CDR2 FQNNGV. CDR3 amino acids: CASSLDQSGELFF. The CDR3 nucleotides read TGTGCCAGCAGCTTAGATCAAAGCGGGGAGCTGTTTTTT.

The V call is TRBV4-1, the J call TRBJ2-7, with unresolved D. The CDR3 has 15 residues. Germline loops: CDR1 MGHRA, CDR2 YSYEKL. Trimming removed 0 bases from V and 3 bases from J, with 12 bases in between. CDR3 DNA: TGCGCCAGCAGCCAAGATAGTGTCGTGGGCTACGAGCAGTACTTC. Translation: CASSQDSVVGYEQYF.

In this sample, this clonotype turned up a few times. The V and J genes are TRBV29-1 and TRBJ1-1, with D uncertain. Trimming removed 8 bases at V and 2 bases at J, with 12 bases between. CDR3 length equals 12 residues. Germline loops: CDR1 SQVTM, CDR2 ANQGSEA. The CDR3 DNA reads as TGCAGCTCGAAACTGGAAAACACTGAAGCTTTCTTT. Its protein product is CSSKLENTEAFF. Supplemented by reference TRBV29-1 and TRBJ1-1, the full variable domain reads SAVISQKPSRDICQRGTSLTIQCQVDSQVTMMFWYRQQPGQSLTLIATANQGSEATYESGFVIDKFPISRPNLTFSTLTVSNMSPEDSSIYLCSSKLENTEAFFGQGTRLTVV.

This clonotype was seen more than once but under ten times. The rearrangement uses TRBV11-2 and TRBJ2-3; D may be TRBD1 or TRBD2 (5 bases each). Germline values: CDR1 SGHAT, CDR2 FQNNGV. This CDR3 has 15 amino acids. Trimming left V 5 bases short and J 5 bases short, with 17 bases between. CDR3 nucleotide sequence: TGTGCCAGCAGCGTCGCCAGGGACCTGAGAGATACGCAGTATTTT. It specifies CASSVARDLRDTQYF.

This chain uses TRBV5-6 with TRBJ2-7, with a weak D call TRBD1 (6 bases). Trimming took 4 bases from V and 3 from J, leaving 11 bases between them. Germline CDR1 and CDR2: SGHDT and YYEEEE. The CDR3 is 13 amino acids. CDR3 in amino acids: CASSQGFLYEQYF. The CDR3 bases are TGTGCCAGCAGCCAGGGGTTCCTCTACGAGCAGTACTTC.

As for this clonotype: At one end the junction does not follow the germline gene, possibly because of a read error. This chain joins TRBV6-6 and TRBJ2-7; TRBD2 might be the D (6 bases). CDR1 is MNHNY, CDR2 SVGAGI, per germline (reference sequence). The CDR3 is 12 residues long. The CDR3 bases are TGTGACAGCACCAACCCGGGGGACGAGCAGTACTTC. Translating it yields CDSTNPGDEQYF.